Given below is one T cell receptor (beta chain) in context. Its cognate antigen is unknown. One entry per CDR3 protein results from TCRdb running MiXCR on the reads. The sample yields 550,000 to 700,000 distinct CDR3 sequences, 35% to 50% seen once. This specimen belongs to a study of T cell repertoires in cytomegalovirus infection. The overall study: Both recently identified HLA-C-restricted and well-studied HLA-B-restricted CMV epitopes were used in the study.

This CDR3 region has 15 residues. With 1 base removed from V and 2 bases from J, the gap between germline ends came to 9 bases. Here the sequenced sample was cultured PBMCs, taken from culture after CMV antigen stimulation. This TCR came from a human donor in good health (CMV status not recorded). Some clones in this sample may be carry-over from other donors' samples. V usage is TRBV12-3 or TRBV12-4 and J usage is TRBJ1-3, with TRBD1 as a possible D gene (6 bases). CDR3 in amino acids: CASSLGTATGNTIYF. The CDR3 nucleotides read TGTGCCAGCAGTTTAGGGACAGCCACTGGAAACACCATATATTTT.